This TCR beta chain was found in a study of vaccination effects on CD4 cells after COVID-19 (dated by TCRdb to between 2021 and 2024). Turning to the overall study: Each participant received two doses of an mRNA SARS-CoV-2 vaccine, either BNT162b2 or mRNA-1273. Cultures from other donors in the study were sequenced using the Oncomine TCR Beta short-read assay on an Illumina iSeq 100. Pre-vaccine samples were drawn from two convalescent patients 16 days and one week before the first dose, at 142 and 148 days after COVID-19 diagnosis. Altogether, nine to ten COVID-19 convalescent patients and a handful of SARS-CoV-2-naive healthy vaccine recipients made up the full study. SARS-CoV-2 spike-specific CD4+ TCR repertoires were compared before and after mRNA vaccination in COVID-19 convalescent patients and in infection-naive vaccine recipients.

Library generation was performed with the immunoSEQ multiplex PCR assay. DNA from the cultured and isolated CD4+ T cells underwent TCR beta CDR3 sequencing. Regarding the original processing steps: Non-productive TCR sequences were removed, reads were trimmed to the CDR3 region, and CDR3s of at least 7 amino acids were retained. Antigen-specific clonotypes were identified with the MANAFEST web app by comparing expansion in peptide wells against reference cultures. To count as positive, a clone had to show expansion at FDR<0.05 compared with the reference and with all other wells, an odds ratio above 5, and a frequency above 0.1% in two replicate wells. A clonotype was defined as cross-reactive if the clonotype was significantly expanded both in SARS-CoV-2 spike wells and in at least one common cold coronavirus spike condition. Levenshtein distance calculated with the stringdist R package was used to assess CDR3 similarity, and unrooted trees were constructed with ape in R 3.6.1. Entries here come from immuneACCESS through TCRdb and include only in-frame sequences with V and J called. Some clones fail to appear in such tables; in the studies checked, an unresolved V gene covers under half of the shortfall, and the cause of the remainder is unknown. V and J calls and clone size are given by that table; D and trimming were obtained from the DNA. The sample data list under 25,000 clones, and 74% of these were observed just once. Jointly, the top ten make up about 15% of the sample.

Study-wide conclusions, independent of this receptor: The study was limited by a small number of convalescent patients, and early post-infection timepoints were lacking. At late post-vaccination timepoints, both infection-induced and vaccine-induced clones showed marked clonal contraction, consistent with waning T cell responses. Among convalescent patients, the spike-reactive repertoire after vaccination was made up mainly of new vaccine-induced clones that were largely distinct from the clones induced by infection.

In regard to this clone: The clone's antigen remains unknown. No qualities accompany the bases; no much larger clone lies one base away.

In the ViraFEST assay, PBMC were stimulated with viral peptide pools, and antigen-specific CD4+ T cell clonotypes were then identified by expansion using TCR sequencing. After less than 13 days of culture, CD4+ T cells were isolated with the EasySep CD4+ T cell isolation kit. Convalescent patients had PCR-confirmed SARS-CoV-2 infection between March and December 2020, before Alpha, Beta and Delta variants emerged in the United States. A few million PBMC per well were cultured with 9 to 10 ug/ml peptides in IMDM containing roughly 5% human AB serum, about 9.7 IU/ml IL-2 and gentamicin. Half of the culture medium was replaced with fresh IL-2-containing medium on days 3 and 7. Unless noted otherwise, every peptide stimulation condition was cultured in triplicate wells. Using Ficoll-Paque Plus gradient centrifugation, PBMC were separated from whole blood and then either used fresh or cryopreserved at -140C. Overlapping peptide pools spanned the spike proteins of SARS-CoV-2 and the common cold coronaviruses HCoV-NL63, HCoV-OC43 and HCoV-229E. The QIAamp micro DNA kit was used to extract genomic DNA from the cultured CD4+ T cells.

The TCR originated in a human donor who had a prior SARS-CoV-2 infection. This specimen consisted of CD4+ T cells from PBMCs cultured with SARS-CoV-2 spike peptides, obtained before COVID-19 vaccination. The cell subset or site tag for this specimen amounts to: SARS-CoV-2 spike overlapping peptide pool stimulation.

The CDR3 reads CASSPGQRNTGELFF. In nucleotide form, the sequence is TGTGCCAGCAGCCCGGGACAGAGGAACACCGGGGAGCTGTTTTTT. The sequence is built from TRBV9 and TRBJ2-2; 7 bases in between match TRBD1. The germline V and J ends show losses of 4 bases and 1 base respectively, and no gene match explains 4 bases of the junction. From the germline V gene, CDR1 is SGDLS and CDR2 is YYNGEE. From the cysteine up to the phenylalanine, the CDR3 has a length of 15 residues. Just CDR3 DNA is preserved here, 45 bases in frame from base 1.